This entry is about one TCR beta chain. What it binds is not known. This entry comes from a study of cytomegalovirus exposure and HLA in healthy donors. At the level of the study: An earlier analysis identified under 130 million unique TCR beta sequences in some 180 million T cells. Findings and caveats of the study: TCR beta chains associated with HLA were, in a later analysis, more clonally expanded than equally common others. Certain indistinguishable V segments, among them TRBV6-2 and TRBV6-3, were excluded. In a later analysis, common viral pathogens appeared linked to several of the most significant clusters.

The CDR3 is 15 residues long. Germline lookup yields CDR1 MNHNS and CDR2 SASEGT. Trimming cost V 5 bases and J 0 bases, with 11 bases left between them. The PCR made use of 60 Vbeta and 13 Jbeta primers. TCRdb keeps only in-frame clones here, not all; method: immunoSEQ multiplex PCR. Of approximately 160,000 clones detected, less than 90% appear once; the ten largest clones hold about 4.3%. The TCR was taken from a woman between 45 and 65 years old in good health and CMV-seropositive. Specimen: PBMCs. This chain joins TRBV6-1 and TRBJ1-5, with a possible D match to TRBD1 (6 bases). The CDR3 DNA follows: TGTGCCAGCAGTCCGACAGGAGATAGCAATCAGCCCCAGCATTTT. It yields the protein CASSPTGDSNQPQHF.